The 26 T cell receptor beta chains below were found in one sample sequenced in a study of blood T cell repertoires in COVID-19. The table came from immunoSEQ multiplex PCR; TCRdb's copy has only in-frame clones and leaves some out. The table has 350,000 to 400,000 clones, 70% to 90% seen once. The specimen sequenced was PBMCs or T cells enriched from blood (not recorded which). These receptors were taken from a woman aged 18-29 years who had recovered from COVID-19.

The chain uses TRBV28 and TRBJ1-5; D ambiguous. Germline lookup yields CDR1 MDHEN and CDR2 SYDVKM. The CDR3 length is 14 residues. Trimming took 5 bases from V and 6 from J, leaving 14 bases between them. The CDR3, as DNA: TGTGCCAGCAGTCCCATAGGCGGAAGTCAGCCCCAGCATTTT. Protein product: CASSPIGGSQPQHF.

A word on this clone: The same CDR3 also results from other DNA sequences found in this sample. The chain has TRBV5-1 and TRBJ1-1; TRBD1 matches 7 bases. CDR1 is SGHRS, CDR2 YFSETQ, per germline. With 5 bases clipped from V and 3 bases from J, the junction kept 10 bases outside the gene matches. The CDR3 runs to 15 residues. The CDR3 spells CASSPRQGMDTEAFF. The DNA of the CDR3 is TGCGCCAGCAGTCCCAGACAGGGTATGGACACTGAAGCTTTCTTT.

The chain is built from TRBV5-6 and TRBJ1-2; the D gene is possibly TRBD1 (6 bases). CDR3 length: 14 residues. Germline V gene lookup returns CDR1 SGHDT and CDR2 YYEEEE. V lost 4 bases and J 2 bases, leaving 12 bases between the germline ends. CDR3 sequence: CASSLDRRNYGYTF. CDR3 coding DNA: TGTGCCAGCAGCCTTGACAGGCGGAACTATGGCTACACCTTC.

The chain is built from TRBV4-3 and TRBJ2-5, with a possible D match to TRBD2 (5 bases). Per germline, CDR1 LGHNA and CDR2 YSLEER. V was clipped by 5 bases and J by 2 bases, with 9 bases between them. CDR3 size: 13 residues. CDR3 bases: TGCGCCAGCAGCATGGAGGCTCAAGAGACCCAGTACTTC. Translation gives CASSMEAQETQYF.

The chain recombines TRBV2 with TRBJ1-4; no clear D. Trimming took off 3 bases at V and 3 bases at J, with 8 bases between the two ends. This CDR3 contains 14 residues. The germline gives CDR1 SNHLY, CDR2 FYNNEI. The CDR3 loop is CASSEPGANEKLFF. DNA of the CDR3: TGTGCCAGCAGTGAGCCCGGGGCTAATGAAAAACTGTTTTTT.

The gene calls are TRBV4-3 and TRBJ2-3; TRBD2 matches at 10 bases. In germline, CDR1 is LGHNA, CDR2 YSLEER. V lost 2 bases, J lost 2 bases, and 4 bases stayed unmatched. CDR3 length: 16 amino acids. The CDR3, as DNA: TGCGCCAGCAGCCAAACCCTAGCGGGGGTCACAGATACGCAGTATTTT. Protein: CASSQTLAGVTDTQYF.

The CDR3 region has the DNA TGTGCCAGCTCTCAGACAGGGACGAACACTGAAGCTTTCTTT. It specifies CASSQTGTNTEAFF. The chain uses TRBV18 and TRBJ1-1, with 7 bases that match TRBD1. This CDR3 has 14 residues. V was clipped by 6 bases and J by 1 base; unmatched bases: 5. Germline V lookup: CDR1 KGHSH, CDR2 LQKENI.

The rearrangement uses TRBV9 and TRBJ2-7; D possibly corresponds to TRBD1 (5 bases). CDR1 is SGDLS, CDR2 YYNGEE, per germline. The CDR3 loop spans 15 amino acids. The V and J ends lost 0 bases and 3 bases respectively, with 13 bases between them. CDR3 nucleotide sequence: TGTGCCAGCAGCGTAGAGGTGGGGCAGGGCTACGAGCAGTACTTC. Translation gives CASSVEVGQGYEQYF.

The rearrangement links TRBV19 to TRBJ1-6, with 8 bases aligning to TRBD1. The CDR3 loop spans 15 amino acids. The trim removed 7 bases at V and 6 bases at J, leaving 8 bases unmatched. Looked up from germline, CDR1 is LNHDA and CDR2 is SQIVND (reference sequence). In DNA form, the CDR3 reads TGTGCCAGTACTTTAAGGACAGGGATTAATTCACCCCTCCACTTT. Protein: CASTLRTGINSPLHF.

The CDR3 spells CSVTRGYGYTF. CDR3 nucleotides: TGCAGCGTTACCAGGGGCTATGGCTACACCTTC. The gene calls are TRBV29-1 and TRBJ1-2; TRBD1 might be the D (6 bases). Trimming took 5 bases from V and 4 from J, leaving 8 bases between them. This CDR3 has 11 amino acids. Germline CDR1 SQVTM, CDR2 ANQGSEA. Full variable domain (outside the CDR3, taken from reference TRBV29-1 and TRBJ1-2): SAVISQKPSRDICQRGTSLTIQCQVDSQVTMMFWYRQQPGQSLTLIATANQGSEATYESGFVIDKFPISRPNLTFSTLTVSNMSPEDSSIYLCSVTRGYGYTFGSGTRLTVV.

V gene TRBV30 combines with J gene TRBJ1-1; 10 bases map to TRBD1. CDR3 length: 12 amino acids. V dropped 3 bases and J dropped 11; count of bases not matched to a gene: 6. CDR1 GTSNPN and CDR2 SVGIG come from the germline V gene (reference sequence). The CDR3 nucleotides read TGTGCCTGGAGCCCGGGACAGGGGTCGGCTTTCTTT. Translated, it gives CAWSPGQGSAFF. Filled out from reference TRBV30 and TRBJ1-1, the complete variable domain reads SQTIHQWPATLVQPVGSPLSLECTVEGTSNPNLYWYRQAAGRGLQLLFYSVGIGQISSEVPQNLSASRPQDRQFILSSKKLLLSDSGFYLCAWSPGQGSAFFGQGTRLTVV.

This chain uses TRBV3-1 (or the pseudogene TRBV3-2) with TRBJ1-6, with TRBD1 matching over 12 bases. The V gene's germline CDR1 is LGHDT and CDR2 YNNKEL (reference sequence). The CDR3 has 16 residues. V lost 5 bases, J lost 7 bases, and 6 bases stayed unmatched. CDR3 protein: CASSYRDRGRNSPLHF. The CDR3 DNA reads as TGTGCCAGCAGCTACCGGGACAGGGGGCGAAATTCACCCCTCCACTTT.

The chain is built from TRBV5-1 and TRBJ1-6; a weak D match, TRBD1 (5 bases). V was pared by 0 bases and J by 7 bases, with 8 bases between. The CDR3 extends over 14 amino acids. Germline V lookup: CDR1 SGHRS, CDR2 YFSETQ. CDR3 sequence (DNA): TGCGCCAGCAGCTTGGACAGGCTAAATTCACCCCTCCACTTT. Amino acids: CASSLDRLNSPLHF.

This chain joins TRBV19 and TRBJ1-2; maybe TRBD1 (5 bases). V was cut by 8 bases and J by 5 bases, with 15 bases left in between. Germline V gene data show CDR1 as LNHDA and CDR2 as SQIVND (reference sequence). The CDR3 covers 13 residues. The chain's CDR3 is CASSWGRDYGYTF. Written as DNA, the CDR3 is TGTGCCAGTTCGTGGGGCAGAGATTATGGCTACACCTTC.

This chain uses TRBV27 with TRBJ1-1, with 9 bases identical to TRBD1. Germline trimming cut 7 bases from V and 3 bases from J; bases unmatched to any gene: 3. CDR1 and CDR2 (germline): MNHEY, SMNVEV (reference sequence). The CDR3 runs to 13 residues. This chain's CDR3 is CASTDRGYTEAFF. CDR3 DNA sequence: TGTGCCAGCACGGACAGGGGTTACACTGAAGCTTTCTTT.

The chain couples TRBV7-9 to TRBJ1-2; a weak D match, TRBD1 (5 bases). Germline loops: CDR1 SEHNR, CDR2 FQNEAQ (reference sequence). Trimming removed 5 bases at V and 6 bases at J, with 16 bases between. The length of the CDR3 is 14 residues. The CDR3 loop is CASSQGEGLNGYTF. The CDR3 DNA sequence: TGTGCCAGCAGCCAAGGGGAGGGGTTAAATGGCTACACCTTC.

The chain uses TRBV15 and TRBJ1-5; maybe TRBD1 (6 bases). The CDR3 spans 18 residues. V was pared by 3 bases and J by 11 bases, with 29 bases between. Germline values: CDR1 LNHNV, CDR2 YYDKDF (reference sequence). CDR3: CATSSAKENQGLRQAQHF. The CDR3 DNA sequence: TGTGCCACCAGCAGCGCCAAGGAAAATCAGGGGCTAAGGCAGGCCCAGCATTTT.

CDR3 nucleotide sequence: TGTGCCAGCAAAACACCGACAGGGAGCACAGATACGCAGTATTTT. Translated: CASKTPTGSTDTQYF. The V gene is TRBV6-5, the J gene TRBJ2-3, with TRBD1 matching over 7 bases. The CDR3 length is 15 residues. Germline V gene lookup returns CDR1 MNHEY and CDR2 SVGAGI. V lost 7 bases to trimming and J lost 0 bases; unmatched junction nucleotides: 7.

The rearrangement joins TRBV4-3 to TRBJ2-7, with 8 bases fitting TRBD2. CDR1 is LGHNA and CDR2 is YSLEER in the germline V gene. The CDR3 runs to 17 residues. The J segment lost 3 bases and the V segment lost 2 bases, leaving 12 bases of the junction unmatched. The CDR3 bases are TGCGCCAGCAGCCAATGGCCTACAGCGGGGGATGGCTACGAGCAGTACTTC. Amino acids: CASSQWPTAGDGYEQYF.

This clone was counted between two and nine times. This chain links TRBV30 with TRBJ2-5; the D gene is possibly TRBD1 (5 bases). Trimming took 3 bases from V and 5 from J, leaving 19 bases between them. CDR1 GTSNPN and CDR2 SVGIG come from the germline V gene (reference sequence). The CDR3 sequence is 15 residues long. This CDR3 is CAWRRMGPHGETQYF. CDR3 DNA: TGTGCCTGGAGGAGGATGGGGCCCCACGGGGAGACCCAGTACTTC.

In its sample, this clone was seen once. The V and J genes are TRBV6-6 and TRBJ2-7, with TRBD2 matching 7 bases. Germline assignment: CDR1 MNHNY and CDR2 SVGAGI (reference sequence). Losses at the gene ends were 2 bases for V and 0 bases for J; bases not matched to a gene: 7. This CDR3 comprises 16 residues. The CDR3 region has the DNA TGTGCCAGCAGTTACGGTGGCGGGGGTTTCTCCTACGAGCAGTACTTC. Amino acid sequence: CASSYGGGGFSYEQYF.

The rearrangement links TRBV2 to TRBJ2-1; 8 positions match TRBD2. The CDR3 runs to 16 residues. V dropped 3 bases and J dropped 0; count of bases not matched to a gene: 4. Germline loops: CDR1 SNHLY, CDR2 FYNNEI. CDR3 sequence reads: CASSDGGGSSYNEQFF. CDR3 sequence (DNA): TGTGCCAGCAGTGACGGGGGGGGTAGCTCCTACAATGAGCAGTTCTTC.

The V and J genes are TRBV12-5 and TRBJ1-1; a possible D gene is TRBD1 (6 bases). The V and J ends lost 0 bases and 6 bases respectively, with 17 bases between them. The CDR3 consists of 16 residues. CDR1 and CDR2 (germline): LGHNT, FRNRAP. The CDR3, as DNA: TGTGCTAGTGGTTTGGTACTGGGGCAGGGGATTTCTGAAGCTTTCTTT. Residues: CASGLVLGQGISEAFF.

This clone was seen only a few times. V usage is TRBV7-8 and J usage is TRBJ2-7, with TRBD1 matching 8 bases. The germline V gene has CDR1 SGHVS and CDR2 FQNEAQ. This CDR3 has 18 residues. V was clipped by 2 bases and J by 4 bases; unmatched bases: 16. CDR3 sequence reads: CASSLLLRGTGQDYEQYF. The CDR3 nucleotides read TGTGCCAGCAGCTTACTACTTCGAGGGACAGGTCAAGATTACGAGCAGTACTTC.

This clone was counted many times. This chain connects TRBV30 to TRBJ1-2, with D perhaps matching TRBD1 (5 bases). Trimming stripped 0 bases from V and 7 bases from J, with 12 bases between. This CDR3 contains 13 residues. Germline values: CDR1 GTSNPN, CDR2 SVGIG (reference sequence). The CDR3 reads CAWSVKGQGGYTF. CDR3 coding DNA: TGTGCCTGGAGTGTAAAGGGTCAGGGTGGCTACACCTTC.

J is TRBJ2-1 and V is TRBV11-3; weak D call: TRBD2 (5 bases). Germline CDR1 reads SGHNT; CDR2 reads YENEEA. Deletions cut 5 bases from V and 3 bases from J, with 11 bases between. The CDR3 runs to 14 residues. CDR3 sequence: CASSARGDYNEQFF. The CDR3 nucleotides are TGTGCCAGCAGCGCCCGGGGAGACTACAATGAGCAGTTCTTC.